Listed below are T cell receptor beta chains from one sample, sequenced in a study of early T cells in non-severe SARS-CoV-2 infection. Using its own MiXCR run on the 5' RACE reads, TCRdb lists one record per CDR3 protein. The data show 100,000 or so distinct CDR3 sequences, with roughly 13% seen just once and 6.2% held by the top ten. Specimen: whole blood. These receptors all stem from an adult who was a healthcare worker with PCR-confirmed SARS-CoV-2 infection or an uninfected control (not recorded which). CDR3s leave out the opening cysteine and the closing phenylalanine or tryptophan. The order of the fields is CDR3 protein, V gene, J gene, D gene. A D gene is named only where the DNA matches it firmly.

ASSLWSRTEAF,TRBV5-5,TRBJ1-1,.
ASSYPREQF,TRBV6-2/TRBV6-3,TRBJ2-1,.
ASSEEGEQY,TRBV2,TRBJ2-7,.
ASIRTGGDEQF,TRBV12-3/TRBV12-4,TRBJ2-1,TRBD1
ASSSRGPGANVLT,TRBV7-9,TRBJ2-6,TRBD1
ASSQVAGGPNTGELF,TRBV4-3,TRBJ2-2,TRBD2
ASIPLRGQGTYNEQF,TRBV13,TRBJ2-1,TRBD1
ASSSPPPTNEKLF,TRBV7-9,TRBJ1-4,.
APWAPWQY,TRBV19,TRBJ2-7,.
ASSETGADEQY,TRBV28,TRBJ2-7,TRBD1
ASSVRTESTDTQY,TRBV5-1,TRBJ2-3,.
SAITGTSGIYEQY,TRBV20-1,TRBJ2-7,TRBD2
ASSPTGFNYGYT,TRBV28,TRBJ1-2,TRBD1
ASSSLRGRTYNEQF,TRBV28,TRBJ2-1,.
ASSPSSGGGSYEQY,TRBV7-6,TRBJ2-7,TRBD2
SATSMGTGELF,TRBV29-1,TRBJ2-2,.
ASSLMTGPYGYT,TRBV7-9,TRBJ1-2,.
ASSQGRGYT,TRBV12-3/TRBV12-4,TRBJ1-2,.
ASSLFTSGNTIY,TRBV11-2,TRBJ1-3,.
ASSALAESYEQY,TRBV5-1,TRBJ2-7,TRBD2
ASTPQGAWGYT,TRBV4-1,TRBJ1-2,TRBD1
ASSLALRLVAYEQY,TRBV12-3/TRBV12-4,TRBJ2-7,.
ASSNYDEQY,TRBV27,TRBJ2-7,.
ASSPFTREGEHIQY,TRBV19,TRBJ2-4,TRBD2
ASSRIAYEQF,TRBV10-2,TRBJ2-1,.
ASSLGGGVARTDTQY,TRBV5-4,TRBJ2-3,.
ASSGITGGVYSNQPQH,TRBV7-2,TRBJ1-5,TRBD1
ASSVKIDSPLH,TRBV9,TRBJ1-6,.
ASRAVGNTGELF,TRBV12-3/TRBV12-4,TRBJ2-2,.
SARPRYEQY,TRBV20-1,TRBJ2-7,.
ASSHGLAGGNEQF,TRBV4-1,TRBJ2-1,TRBD2
SAQRQMGQPQH,TRBV20-1,TRBJ1-5,.
ASRKELSYEQY,TRBV6-5,TRBJ2-7,.
AIRRQGLAGHEQF,TRBV10-3,TRBJ2-1,TRBD2
ASGSVNVETQY,TRBV6-2/TRBV6-3,TRBJ2-5,.
ASSQGTRRDNEQF,TRBV12-3/TRBV12-4,TRBJ2-1,TRBD2